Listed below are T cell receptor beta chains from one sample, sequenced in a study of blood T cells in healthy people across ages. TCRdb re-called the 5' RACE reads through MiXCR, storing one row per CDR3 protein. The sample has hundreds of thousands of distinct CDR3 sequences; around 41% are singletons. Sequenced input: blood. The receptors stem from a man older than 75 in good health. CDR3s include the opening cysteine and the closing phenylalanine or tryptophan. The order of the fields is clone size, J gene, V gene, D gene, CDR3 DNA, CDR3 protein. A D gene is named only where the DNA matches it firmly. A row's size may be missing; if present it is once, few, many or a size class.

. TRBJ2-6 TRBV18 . TGTGCCAGCTCCCCGACCTCTGGGGCCAACGTCCTGACTTTC CASSPTSGANVLTF
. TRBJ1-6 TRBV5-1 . TGCGCCAGCAGCTTAGGTACAACCGGGAGCCTGGATTCACCCCTCCACTTT CASSLGTTGSLDSPLHF
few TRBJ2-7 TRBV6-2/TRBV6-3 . TGTGCCACCGTAAAAGAGATCCGGGCGTCCTACGAGCAGTACTTC CATVKEIRASYEQYF
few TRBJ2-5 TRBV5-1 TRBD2 TGCGCCAGCAGCACCACTAGCGGGGGGGCCAATGAGCAGTACTTC CASSTTSGGANEQYF
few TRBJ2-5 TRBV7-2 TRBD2 TGTGCCAGCAGCCCCCGACCTGCGGGAGGGCCCTTGGGTGAGACCCAGTACTTC CASSPRPAGGPLGETQYF
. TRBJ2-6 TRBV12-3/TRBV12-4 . TGTGCCAGCAGTTTAGTGGTGGTAGGGGCCAACGTCCTGACTTTC CASSLVVVGANVLTF
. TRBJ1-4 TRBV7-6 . TGTGCCAGCAGCTTAACTTCGCAGGGATGGGAAGAAAAACTGTTTTTT CASSLTSQGWEEKLFF
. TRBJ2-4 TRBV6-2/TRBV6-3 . TGTGCCAGCAGTTACGGGTCCACCACGGGCGTTCAGTACTTC CASSYGSTTGVQYF
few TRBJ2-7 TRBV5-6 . TGTGCCAGCAGCTTTGAGACTACCTACGAGCAGTACTTC CASSFETTYEQYF
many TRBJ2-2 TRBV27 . . CASSPLRAGELFF
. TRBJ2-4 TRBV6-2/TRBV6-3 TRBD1 TGTGCCAGCAGATCCGGGACAGGGAATGAGCAGTACTTC CASRSGTGNEQYF
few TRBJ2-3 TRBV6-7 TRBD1 TGTGCCAGCAGTTCTCACCTTGGACAGGGTGAGGCAGATACGCAGTATTTT CASSSHLGQGEADTQYF
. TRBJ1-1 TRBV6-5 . TGTGCCAGCACCTCAGGGGTTGCGACTACTGAAGCTTTCTTT CASTSGVATTEAFF
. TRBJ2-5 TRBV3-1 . TGTGCCAGCAGCCCCCCTCTCGACAGGCCCCAACAAGAGACCCAGTACTTC CASSPPLDRPQQETQYF
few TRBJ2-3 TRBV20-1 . TGCAGTGCTAGAGATTTCCAGCGGCCTCCAACGGGAGATACGCAGTATTTT CSARDFQRPPTGDTQYF
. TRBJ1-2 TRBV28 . TGTGCCAGCGACTCCTGGGGGGGGCGGACCTATGGCTACACCTTC CASDSWGGRTYGYTF
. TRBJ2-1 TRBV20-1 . TGCAGTGCTAGAGATCGTAGGGTCGGCAAGTACAATGAGCAGTTCTTC CSARDRRVGKYNEQFF
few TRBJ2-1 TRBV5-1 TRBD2 TGCGCCAGCAGCTTGACTAGCGGGGGTCCACCCTACAATGAGCAGTTCTTC CASSLTSGGPPYNEQFF
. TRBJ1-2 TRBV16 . TGTGCCAGCAGCCAATCCACCAGATCGAACTATGGCTACACCTTC CASSQSTRSNYGYTF
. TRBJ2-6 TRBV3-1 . TGTGCCAGCAGCCAAGGTACAAGGGGAGGCGTCCTGACTTTC CASSQGTRGGVLTF
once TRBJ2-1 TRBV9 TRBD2 TGTGCCAGCAGCGTACTAGCGGGAGTTGAGCAGTTCTTC CASSVLAGVEQFF
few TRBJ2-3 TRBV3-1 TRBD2 TGTGCCAGCAGCCCCCTTTCCCTAGCGGGAGTTGGTACGCAGTATTTT CASSPLSLAGVGTQYF
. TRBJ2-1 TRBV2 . TGTGCCAGCAGCCCGGGTCCTTCCGATGAGCAGTTCTTC CASSPGPSDEQFF
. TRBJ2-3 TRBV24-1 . TGTGCCACCAGTGATTCCCGGTTTCGGACAGATACGCAGTATTTT CATSDSRFRTDTQYF
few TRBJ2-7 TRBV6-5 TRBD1 TGTGCCAGCAGTCGGACAGGGAAGGCTGAGCAGTACTTC CASSRTGKAEQYF
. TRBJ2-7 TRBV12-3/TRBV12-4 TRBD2 TGTGCCAGTAGCCCGGGACTAGAGAGGAGCGAGCAGTACTTC CASSPGLERSEQYF
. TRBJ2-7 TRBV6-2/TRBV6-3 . TGTGCCAGCAGTTACTCCAGACTAGAGGAGCAGTACTTC CASSYSRLEEQYF
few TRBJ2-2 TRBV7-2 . TGTGCCAGCAGTCAGGGGTTTAACACCGGGGAGCTGTTTTTT CASSQGFNTGELFF
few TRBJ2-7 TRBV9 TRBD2 TGTGCCAGCAGCGAGCGGGAGCTCAACGACGAGCAGTACTTC CASSERELNDEQYF
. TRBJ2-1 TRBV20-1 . TGCAGTGCCCCCGAAACGGGGCGGTACAATGAGCAGTTCTTC CSAPETGRYNEQFF
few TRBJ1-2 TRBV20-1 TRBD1 TGCAGTGCTAGAGAGGGGACAGGGCGCGCGGTCACCTTC CSAREGTGRAVTF
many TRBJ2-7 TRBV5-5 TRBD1 TGTGCCAGCAGCTTGGGCGACAGGGCTCCAAGAAGTAACTACGAGCAGTACTTC CASSLGDRAPRSNYEQYF
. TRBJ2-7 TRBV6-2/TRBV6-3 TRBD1 TGTGCCAGCAGTTACTCGACAGGGGGCCTTCCCTACGAGCAGTACTTC CASSYSTGGLPYEQYF
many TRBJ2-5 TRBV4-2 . TGTGCCAGCAGCCCAACCCCGGGACCCGGGGAGACCCAGTACTTC CASSPTPGPGETQYF
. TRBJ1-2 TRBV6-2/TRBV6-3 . TGTGCCAGCAGAGGGGCGAATCACTATGGCTACACCTTC CASRGANHYGYTF
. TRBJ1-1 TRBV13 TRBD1 TGTGCCAGCAGCCCAGGACAGGGGGACACTGAAGCTTTCTTT CASSPGQGDTEAFF
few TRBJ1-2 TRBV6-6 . TGTGCCAGCAGTTACGTGGGCCAGGGCTATGGCTACACCTTC CASSYVGQGYGYTF
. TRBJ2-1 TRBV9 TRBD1 TGTGCCAGCAGCGCATCAGGGGGCAATGGGCAGTTCTTC CASSASGGNGQFF
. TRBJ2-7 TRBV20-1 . TGCAGTACTAGAGATCGCGGGACCGGGATTAGCGAGCAGTACTTC CSTRDRGTGISEQYF
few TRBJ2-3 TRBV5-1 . TGCGCCAGCAGCTTGGATGCCGGGAGACCAGATACGCAGTATTTT CASSLDAGRPDTQYF
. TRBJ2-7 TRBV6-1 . TGTGCCAGCAGTGACAGGGGGGTACACTCCTACGAGCAGTACTTC CASSDRGVHSYEQYF
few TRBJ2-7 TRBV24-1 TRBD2 TGTGCCACCAGTGACCCGGGGACTAGCGGGAGATACGAGCAGTACTTC CATSDPGTSGRYEQYF
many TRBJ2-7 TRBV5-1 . TGCGCCAGCAGCTTGGGGGGGATCTACGAGCAGTACTTC CASSLGGIYEQYF
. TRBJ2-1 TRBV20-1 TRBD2 TGCAGTGCTAGAGAGAGCGGGACGGAGCAGTTCTTC CSARESGTEQFF
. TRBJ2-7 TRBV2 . TGTGCCAGCAGATGGGCGGGCAATGAGCAGTACTTC CASRWAGNEQYF